The present T cell receptor (beta chain) was sequenced within a study of cytomegalovirus exposure and HLA in healthy donors. Regarding the study as a whole: For TCR beta chains, V- and J-gene trimming was later linked to a missense DCLRE1C variant. It is likely that the observed cluster of highly shared sequence variants was a sequencing artifact. The authors assumed roughly uniform sequencing depth across donors for presence/absence analyses. Per a prior analysis, the majority of TCR beta V segments were productive roughly 87% or roughly 30% of the time.

With 60 Vbeta and 13 Jbeta primers, the PCR was carried out. This table comes from immunoSEQ multiplex PCR, and its TCRdb copy is limited to in-frame clones, with some not included. The sample yields around 160,000 clones, approximately 78% seen once. This clone has just a few counts. Its specificity is not known. V trimming: 6 bases; J trimming: 8 bases; junction bases outside the gene matches: 4. This CDR3 is 12 amino acids long. From germline, CDR1 is SNHLY and CDR2 FYNNEI. The receptor's source is a man aged 40-55 years in good health and CMV-seropositive. Source material: PBMCs. The chain is built from TRBV2 and TRBJ2-1, with 7 nucleotides matching TRBD2. Written as DNA, the CDR3 is TGTGCCAGCAGGTGGGAGGGCCATGAGCAGTTCTTC. Encoded protein: CASRWEGHEQFF.